These T cell receptor beta chains were read from a single sample in a study of brain T cells in children with intractable seizures. Repertoires were generated with immunoSEQ multiplex PCR, while TCRdb's copy carries only in-frame clones and drops some. The sample includes 88,000 or so clones, roughly 89% of them seen just once. The sequences come from peripheral blood, collected at surgery. The source of these receptors is a girl aged 2-15 years with Rasmussen encephalitis and intractable seizures. The CDR3 runs from the conserved cysteine through the conserved F or W. A D gene is named only where the DNA matches it firmly. Rows may omit the clone size; those that give it use once, few, many or a size class.

cdr3_nt | cdr3_aa | v_call | d_call | j_call | clone_size
TGTGCCAGCAGTCAAATCGATAGCGGGAGCGACGAGCAGTACTTC | CASSQIDSGSDEQYF | TRBV11-3 | TRBD2 | TRBJ2-7 | NA
TGTGCCAGTAGTATCGGGACAGGCACTGAAGCTTTCTTT | CASSIGTGTEAFF | TRBV19 | TRBD1 | TRBJ1-1 | large
TGCAGTGCTAGTAACAGACTAGCGGGCTACAATGAGCAGTTCTTC | CSASNRLAGYNEQFF | TRBV20-1 | TRBD2 | TRBJ2-1 | NA
TGTGCCTGGAGGAATAGCGGGGTTTACAATGAGCAGTTCTTC | CAWRNSGVYNEQFF | TRBV30 | TRBD2 | TRBJ2-1 | NA
TGTGCCAGCAGCCGGACAGAGATTGGGAACACTGAAGCTTTCTTT | CASSRTEIGNTEAFF | TRBV9 | NA | TRBJ1-1 | NA
TGCGCCAGCAGCCCCTACGAGCAGTACTTC | CASSPYEQYF | TRBV4-1 | NA | TRBJ2-7 | NA
TGTGCCAGCAGCGCCTCGTGGAGCTCCTACAATGAGCAGTTCTTC | CASSASWSSYNEQFF | TRBV5-5 | NA | TRBJ2-1 | NA
TGTGCCAGTAGTATCCGGGACCAATCCTACAATGAGCAGTTCTTC | CASSIRDQSYNEQFF | TRBV19 | NA | TRBJ2-1 | few
TGTGCCAGCAGCCTGGGAGGCGCATGGAACACCGGGGAGCTGTTTTTT | CASSLGGAWNTGELFF | TRBV5-4 | NA | TRBJ2-2 | NA
TGTGCCAGCAGTTATGTAGCTAGGACAACAGATACGCAGTATTTT | CASSYVARTTDTQYF | TRBV6-6 | NA | TRBJ2-3 | NA
TGTGCCTGGAGTGCCTTAGGACTAGCAGGAAATGAGCAGTTCTTC | CAWSALGLAGNEQFF | TRBV30 | TRBD2 | TRBJ2-1 | NA
TGTGCCAGCAGCTTACTGGACGGTAGCAATCAGCCCCAGCATTTT | CASSLLDGSNQPQHF | TRBV7-6 | NA | TRBJ1-5 | NA
TGTGCCAGCAGTTTCGACGGGAACAATCAGCCCCAGCATTTT | CASSFDGNNQPQHF | TRBV27 | NA | TRBJ1-5 | once
TGTGCCAGCAGTTTTTCAGGGGGAACTGAAGCTTTCTTT | CASSFSGGTEAFF | TRBV12-3/TRBV12-4 | TRBD1 | TRBJ1-1 | NA
TGTGCCAGCAGGTTAAGAAACACCATATATTTT | CASRLRNTIYF | TRBV12-3/TRBV12-4 | NA | TRBJ1-3 | NA
TGTGCCAGCAGCCAACCCGGACAGGGGGGCCACGAGCAGTACTTC | CASSQPGQGGHEQYF | TRBV7-9 | TRBD1 | TRBJ2-7 | NA